The T cell receptor beta chain described here comes from a study of T cell responses to AZD1222 COVID-19 vaccine (dated by TCRdb to about 2021). A note on the overall study: AZD1222 recipients given second doses at about 4 weeks or at about 12 weeks were pooled, since spike-specific TCR depth and breadth were not found to differ between the two schedules. A total of over 230 trial participants underwent TCR sequencing, of whom around 210 had received two doses of AZD1222 and around 25 had received two doses of the MenACWY control vaccine. Trial participants were enrolled by age into subgroups of 18-55, 56-69 and 70-plus years, and around 140, 26 and 57 TCR-sequenced participants, respectively, were included in these subgroups. Paper-wide results and their limitations: Only six AZD1222 recipients were SARS-CoV-2 seropositive at baseline, limiting conclusions about previously exposed vaccinees. After two AZD1222 doses, both the breadth and the depth of spike-specific TCRs were significantly higher than at day 0 and than in MenACWY recipients. The 56-69-year group was small, and its depth increase did not reach significance, likely because of low power. Reportedly, close to half of the unique spike-specific TCRs recognized epitopes lying outside the regions that are mutated in the B.1.351 and B.1.1.7 variants. Participants were mostly white British, with more females than males. The authors suggested clonal diversity may have been underestimated. No day 14 peak-response samples were available, so repertoires were characterized only after the peak T cell response. The vaccine-associated CD4 TCRs covered the entire spike protein, and the dominant responses fell in regions 160-218 and 743-854.

The CDR3 regions of human TCRbeta chains were subjected to immunosequencing. On the authors' methods: TCRs in the repertoires were compared against a reference library of SARS-CoV-2-specific TCRs that had been generated with the MIRA antigen-specificity platform. Breadth was defined as the fraction of unique TCRs that were SARS-CoV-2-associated, and depth was defined as the fraction of total T cells that were SARS-CoV-2-associated. Using the MIRA data, each spike-specific TCR was mapped to the spike region that the TCR reacts to and placed in a CD4 or CD8 class. Log10-transformed breadth and depth values were compared by one-way ANOVA with Sidak's multiple comparisons tests. TCRdb's version of the immuneACCESS table is confined to in-frame rearrangements and falls short of the full clone set. An unresolved V gene accounts for under half of the shortfall where checked; the remainder is of unknown origin. V, J and clone size are those of that table, while D and trimming were read from the DNA. The sample table holds 90,000 to 150,000 clones, of which approximately 90% were seen once. Jointly, the top ten make up more than 7.5% of the sample.

The time point label on this specimen signifies: baseline before first vaccination. Vaccinee samples were obtained from the UK trials COV001 and COV002, which included a single-blind randomized controlled phase 2/3 trial of AZD1222 (ChAdOx1 nCoV-19) in healthy adults. For TCRbeta chain sequencing, PBMC samples from trial participants were taken at day 0 and at day 28 after the second dose. V loses 5 bases, J loses 3 bases, and the germline ends lie 8 bases apart. From the germline V gene, CDR1 is SGHTA and CDR2 is FQGTGA. The CDR3 runs 13 amino acids, cysteine and phenylalanine included. The only DNA kept is the CDR3, 39 bases in frame from the first base. A remark on this clone: This clone's antigen is unknown. Qualities for individual bases were not recorded, and no much larger clone is one base off.

The sequencing used peripheral blood, collected on day 0 of AZD1222 vaccination. The receptor was isolated from an adult in good health. The rearranged segments are TRBV7-3 and TRBJ1-5, with the identity of the D gene unclear. The CDR3 region: CASSLEANQPQHF. The sequenced DNA: TGTGCCAGCAGCCTAGAGGCCAATCAGCCCCAGCATTTT.